This passage covers 13 T cell receptor beta chains from one sample sequenced in a study of blood T cell repertoires in COVID-19. Repertoires were generated with immunoSEQ multiplex PCR, while TCRdb's copy carries only in-frame clones and drops some. The sample records 95,000 to 150,000 clones, roughly 90% being singletons. The specimen sequenced was peripheral blood. Source of these receptors: an elderly woman with acute or convalescent COVID-19.

CDR3 region: CASSLEGTGAGYTF. The CDR3 region has the DNA TGTGCCAGCAGCTTGGAGGGGACAGGGGCTGGCTACACCTTC. V and J are TRBV7-9 and TRBJ1-2; 10 nucleotides match TRBD1. The J segment lost 7 bases and the V segment lost 3 bases, leaving 5 bases of the junction unmatched. CDR1 SEHNR and CDR2 FQNEAQ come from the germline V gene (reference sequence). The CDR3 is 14 residues long. Full variable domain (outside the CDR3, taken from reference TRBV7-9 and TRBJ1-2): DTGVSQNPRHKITKRGQNVTFRCDPISEHNRLYWYRQTLGQGPEFLTYFQNEAQLEKSRLLSDRFSAERPKGSFSTLEIQRTEQGDSAMYLCASSLEGTGAGYTFGSGTRLTVV.

The chain recombines TRBV19 with TRBJ2-5; 10 nucleotides line up with TRBD2. The CDR3 has 17 residues. Losses at the gene ends were 1 base for V and 2 bases for J; bases not matched to a gene: 7. Germline values: CDR1 LNHDA, CDR2 SQIVND (reference sequence). CDR3 protein: CASSIGAAGGLQETQYF. In DNA form, the CDR3 reads TGTGCCAGTAGTATAGGCGCAGCGGGAGGGCTTCAAGAGACCCAGTACTTC. Full variable domain (missing parts from reference TRBV19 and TRBJ2-5): DGGITQSPKYLFRKEGQNVTLSCEQNLNHDAMYWYRQDPGQGLRLIYYSQIVNDFQKGDIAEGYSVSREKKESFPLTVTSAQKNPTAFYLCASSIGAAGGLQETQYFGPGTRLLVL.

The chain has TRBV29-1 and TRBJ2-1, with 8 bases aligning to TRBD1. CDR3 size: 14 residues. Looked up from germline, CDR1 is SQVTM and CDR2 is ANQGSEA. Trimming took 4 bases from V and 4 from J; bases not matched to a gene: 6. CDR3 amino acids: CSVADRGPYNEQFF. CDR3 bases: TGCAGCGTTGCCGACAGGGGTCCTTACAATGAGCAGTTCTTC.

V and J are TRBV28 and TRBJ1-2, with a tentative D call TRBD1 (6 bases). CDR3 length: 13 amino acids. CDR1 MDHEN and CDR2 SYDVKM come from the germline V gene. V lost 3 bases and J 8 bases, leaving 13 bases between the germline ends. DNA of the CDR3: TGTGCCAGCAGTTTGGGGGCTCGTTGGGGCTACACCTTC. Its translation: CASSLGARWGYTF.

This chain joins TRBV18 and TRBJ1-1, with D perhaps matching TRBD1 (5 bases). CDR3 length: 13 amino acids. The germline V gene encodes CDR1 KGHSH and CDR2 LQKENI. The V and J ends lost 6 bases and 0 bases respectively, with 8 bases between them. DNA of the CDR3: TGTGCCAGCTCGAGACAGATGAACACTGAAGCTTTCTTT. As protein: CASSRQMNTEAFF.

V is TRBV7-2 and J is TRBJ2-1, with 8 bases identical to TRBD2. This CDR3 spans 17 amino acids. The ends lost 3 bases at V and 10 bases at J; junction bases unmatched: 17. Germline V gene lookup returns CDR1 SGHTA and CDR2 FQGNSA. CDR3 in amino acids: CASSFVLSGTPVREQFF. The CDR3 DNA is TGTGCCAGCAGCTTCGTCCTTAGCGGGACCCCGGTCAGAGAGCAGTTCTTC.

The V gene is TRBV5-8, the J gene TRBJ1-4; D may be TRBD1 (5 bases). V lost 5 bases to trimming and J lost 2 bases, with 19 bases between them. This CDR3 contains 17 residues. CDR1 is SGHTS, CDR2 YDEGEE, per germline. CDR3 in amino acids: CASRAGGPPATNEKLFF. CDR3 in DNA: TGTGCCAGCAGGGCGGGGGGACCGCCGGCGACTAATGAAAAACTGTTTTTT.

V is TRBV9 and J is TRBJ1-2; D unresolved. This CDR3 spans 15 amino acids. V was shortened by 0 bases and J by 8 bases, with 17 bases between the two germline ends. Per the germline V gene, CDR1 is SGDLS and CDR2 is YYNGEE. CDR3 loop: CASSVGYISPRGYTF. For the CDR3, the DNA is TGTGCCAGCAGCGTAGGATATATATCACCGCGGGGCTACACCTTC.

The gene calls are TRBV7-3 and TRBJ2-2, with TRBD2 matching 7 bases. The CDR3 contains 16 residues. Trimming took 6 bases from V and 0 from J; bases not matched to a gene: 7. The germline V gene has CDR1 SGHTA and CDR2 FQGTGA. The CDR3 DNA sequence: TGTGCCAGCAGGACCCCACTAGCGACGAACACCGGGGAGCTGTTTTTT. This translates into CASRTPLATNTGELFF.

Here the CDR3 reads CASSPRRDRVAGELFF. The CDR3 nucleotides read TGTGCCAGCAGCCCCCGCCGGGACAGGGTGGCCGGGGAGCTGTTTTTT. The chain joins TRBV21-1 to TRBJ2-2; no DNA check was done on the table's D call, TRBD1. TRBV21-1 is tagged as a pseudogene. The CDR3 runs 16 residues.

CDR3 sequence reads: CASSTGTDTQYF. In DNA, the CDR3 is TGCGCCAGCAGCACTGGCACAGATACGCAGTATTTT. The chain employs TRBV5-1 and TRBJ2-3; no definite D call. Trimming removed 4 bases from V and 1 base from J, with 4 bases in between. This CDR3 has 12 amino acids. CDR1 SGHRS and CDR2 YFSETQ come from the germline V gene.

The genes are TRBV28 and TRBJ1-6, with D perhaps TRBD1 (6 bases). This CDR3 comprises 16 residues. V was clipped by 6 bases and J by 3 bases, with 15 bases between them. Per the germline V gene, CDR1 is MDHEN and CDR2 is SYDVKM. The CDR3: CASSVGTLLYNSPLHF. The CDR3, as DNA: TGTGCCAGCAGCGTGGGGACACTTCTCTATAATTCACCCCTCCACTTT.

This clone showed up just a few times. The J gene is TRBJ1-1, the V gene TRBV6-1, with 8 bases that match TRBD1. The CDR3 extends over 14 amino acids. CDR1 and CDR2 (germline): MNHNS, SASEGT. The J segment lost 9 bases and the V segment lost 1 base, leaving 7 bases of the junction unmatched. The CDR3: CASSEGTGLAKAFF. CDR3 nucleotides: TGTGCCAGCAGTGAAGGGACAGGGCTAGCTAAAGCTTTCTTT.